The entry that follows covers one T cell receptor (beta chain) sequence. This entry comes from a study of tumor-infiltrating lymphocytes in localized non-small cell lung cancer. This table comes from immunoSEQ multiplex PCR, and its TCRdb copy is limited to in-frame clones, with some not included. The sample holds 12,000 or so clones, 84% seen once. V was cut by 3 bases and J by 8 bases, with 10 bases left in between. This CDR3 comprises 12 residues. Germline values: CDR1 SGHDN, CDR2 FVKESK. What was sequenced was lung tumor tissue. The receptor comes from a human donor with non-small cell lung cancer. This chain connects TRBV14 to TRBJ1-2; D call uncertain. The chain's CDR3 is CASSQPPGGYTF. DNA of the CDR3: TGTGCCAGCAGCCAGCCTCCGGGAGGCTACACCTTC.